This record covers a single T cell receptor beta chain. This specimen comes from a study of blood T cell repertoires in COVID-19. Study information: Researchers got acute and convalescent COVID-19 samples from the United States, Italy and Spain. From T cells, B-cell-depleted T cells, or PBMCs came the material, which was cDNA or gDNA.

Sequenced by immunoSEQ multiplex PCR; TCRdb stores in-frame clones only, minus some. The table has around 280,000 clones, around 81% seen once. The sequenced sample was peripheral blood. The TCR was taken from a woman in her 50s with active or convalescent COVID-19.

In DNA form, the CDR3 reads TGTGCCAGCAGTCTCCGGACTAGTCCGGCCGAGCAGTACTTC. Amino acid sequence: CASSLRTSPAEQYF. V is TRBV6-5 and J is TRBJ2-7, with TRBD2 matching 7 bases. CDR3 length equals 14 residues. V lost 5 bases and J lost 6; bases outside the gene matches: 10. Germline V lookup: CDR1 MNHEY, CDR2 SVGAGI.